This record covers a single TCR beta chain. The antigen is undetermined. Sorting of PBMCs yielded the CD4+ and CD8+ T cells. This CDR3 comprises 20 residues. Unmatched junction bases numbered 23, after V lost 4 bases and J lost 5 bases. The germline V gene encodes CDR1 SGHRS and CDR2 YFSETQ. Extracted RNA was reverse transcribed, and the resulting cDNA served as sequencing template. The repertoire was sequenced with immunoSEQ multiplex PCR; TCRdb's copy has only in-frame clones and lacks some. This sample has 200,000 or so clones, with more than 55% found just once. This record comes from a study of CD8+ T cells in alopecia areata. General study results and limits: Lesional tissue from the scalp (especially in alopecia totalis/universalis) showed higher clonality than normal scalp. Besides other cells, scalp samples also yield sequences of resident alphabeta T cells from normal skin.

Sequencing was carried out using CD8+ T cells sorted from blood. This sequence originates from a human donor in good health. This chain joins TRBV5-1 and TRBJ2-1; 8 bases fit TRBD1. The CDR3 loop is CASSLTYSDRAKIRHNEQFF. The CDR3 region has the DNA TGCGCCAGCAGCCTCACCTACTCGGACAGGGCTAAGATTCGTCACAATGAGCAGTTCTTC. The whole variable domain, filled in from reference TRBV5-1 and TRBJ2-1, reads KAGVTQTPRYLIKTRGQQVTLSCSPISGHRSVSWYQQTPGQGLQFLFEYFSETQRNKGNFPGRFSGRQFSNSRSEMNVSTLELGDSALYLCASSLTYSDRAKIRHNEQFFGPGTRLTVL.